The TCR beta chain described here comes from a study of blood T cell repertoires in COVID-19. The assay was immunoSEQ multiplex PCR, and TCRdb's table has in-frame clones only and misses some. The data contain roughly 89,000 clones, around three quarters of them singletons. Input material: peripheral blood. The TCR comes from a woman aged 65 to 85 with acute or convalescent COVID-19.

The CDR3 DNA follows: TGCGCCAGCAGTGAGCCCAAGGATAGGGTAGGGAGGCGCCATATTAGAAATCAGCCCCAGCATTTT. It specifies CASSEPKDRVGRRHIRNQPQHF. The V and J genes are TRBV10-1 and TRBJ1-5; no firm D call. Germline V lookup: CDR1 WNHNN, CDR2 SYGVQD (reference sequence). With 2 bases removed from V and 4 bases from J, the gap between germline ends came to 33 bases. This CDR3 region has 22 residues.